This TCR beta chain is from a study of blood T cell repertoires in COVID-19. Profiled with immunoSEQ multiplex PCR; TCRdb holds only in-frame clones, not every one. The repertoire consists of a few hundred thousand clones, with over 80% occurring once and the leading ten covering 3.7%. The length of the CDR3 is 16 residues. The source of this sequence is a middle-aged woman with acute or convalescent COVID-19. The chain employs TRBV1 and TRBJ1-1. TRBV1 counts as a pseudogene. The sample taken for sequencing was peripheral blood. Here the CDR3 reads CTSSQEGGEGNTEAFF. The CDR3 DNA follows: TGCACCAGCAGCCAAGAAGGCGGTGAGGGGAACACTGAAGCTTTCTTT.